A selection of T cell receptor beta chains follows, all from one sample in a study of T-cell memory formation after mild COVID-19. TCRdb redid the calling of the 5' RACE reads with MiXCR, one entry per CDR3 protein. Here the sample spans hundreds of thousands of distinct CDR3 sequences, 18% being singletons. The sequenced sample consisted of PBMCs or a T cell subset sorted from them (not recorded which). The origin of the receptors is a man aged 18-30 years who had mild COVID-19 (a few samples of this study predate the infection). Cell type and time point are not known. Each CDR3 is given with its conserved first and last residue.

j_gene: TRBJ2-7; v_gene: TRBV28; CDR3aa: CASRLIADEQYF
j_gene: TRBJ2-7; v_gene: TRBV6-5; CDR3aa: CASKGRLSNRVYEQYF
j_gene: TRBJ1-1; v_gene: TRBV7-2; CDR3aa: CASSPAGGLTDTEAFF
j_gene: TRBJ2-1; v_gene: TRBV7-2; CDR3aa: CASSSGGPGSYNEQFF
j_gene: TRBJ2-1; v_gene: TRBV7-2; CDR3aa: CASSLKSRNEQFF
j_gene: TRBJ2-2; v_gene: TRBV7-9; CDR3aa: CASSLWDLYTGELFF
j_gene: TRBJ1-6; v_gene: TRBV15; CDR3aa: CATRSQVNSPLHF
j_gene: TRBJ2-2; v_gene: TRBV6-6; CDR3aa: CASSYSPGETGELFF
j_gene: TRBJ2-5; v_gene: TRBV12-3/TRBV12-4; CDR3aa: CASSPHPDGTEETQYF
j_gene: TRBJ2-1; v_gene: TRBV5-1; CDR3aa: CASSGEGLAGNSEQFF
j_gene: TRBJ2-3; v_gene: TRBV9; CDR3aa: CASSHRSGGTDTQYF
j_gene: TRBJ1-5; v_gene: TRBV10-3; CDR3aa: CAIRQGIGSNQPQHF
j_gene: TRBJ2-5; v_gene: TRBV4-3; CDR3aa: CASSTDGEETQYF
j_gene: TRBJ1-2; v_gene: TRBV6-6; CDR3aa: CASRQGQGNYGYTF
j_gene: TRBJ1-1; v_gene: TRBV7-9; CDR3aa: CASSLAGSQKRAFF
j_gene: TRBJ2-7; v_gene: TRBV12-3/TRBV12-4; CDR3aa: CASSFSFPGSYEQYF
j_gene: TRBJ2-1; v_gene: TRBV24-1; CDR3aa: CATRAGGNNEQFF
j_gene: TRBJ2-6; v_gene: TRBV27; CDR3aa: CASSLGLYSGANVLTF
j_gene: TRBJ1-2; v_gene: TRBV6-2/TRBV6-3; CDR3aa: CASSLSPGRGVAGYTF
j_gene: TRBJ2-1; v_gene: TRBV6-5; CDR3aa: CASRRLAGDEQFF
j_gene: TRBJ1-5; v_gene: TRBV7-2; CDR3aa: CASSFGTYSNQPQHF
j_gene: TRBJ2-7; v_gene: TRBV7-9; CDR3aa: CASSRLLDRSYEQYF
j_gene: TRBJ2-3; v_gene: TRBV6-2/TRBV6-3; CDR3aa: CASTPPGGDTQYF
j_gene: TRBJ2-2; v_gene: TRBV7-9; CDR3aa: CASSFYSGELFF
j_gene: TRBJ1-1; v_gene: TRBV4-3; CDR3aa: CASSQDEQGRGTEAFF
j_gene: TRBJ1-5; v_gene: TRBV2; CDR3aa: CASSDSYSNQPQHF
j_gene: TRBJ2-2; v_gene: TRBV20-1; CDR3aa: CSASPQDTGELFF
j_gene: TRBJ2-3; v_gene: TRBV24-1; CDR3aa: CATGTGAFSTDTQYF
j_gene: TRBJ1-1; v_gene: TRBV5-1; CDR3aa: CASSWDGENTEAFF
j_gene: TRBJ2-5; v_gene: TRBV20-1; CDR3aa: CSARLAGQETQYF
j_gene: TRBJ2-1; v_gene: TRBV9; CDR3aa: CASSTSGGAGFGYNEQFF
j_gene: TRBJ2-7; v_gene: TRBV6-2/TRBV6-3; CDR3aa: CASSFQGDSYEQYF
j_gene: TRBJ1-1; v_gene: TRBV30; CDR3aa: CALGRGFGTEAFF
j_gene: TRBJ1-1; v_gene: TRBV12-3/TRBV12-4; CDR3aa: CASSFGGRTEAFF
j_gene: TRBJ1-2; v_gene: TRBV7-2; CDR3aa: CASSLLSGGLYGYTF
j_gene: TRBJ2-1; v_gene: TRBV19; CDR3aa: CASRLERGGHNEQFF
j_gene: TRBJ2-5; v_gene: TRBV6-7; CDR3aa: CASSYRPSPETQYF
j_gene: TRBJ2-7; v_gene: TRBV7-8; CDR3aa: CASSIDRLYEQYF
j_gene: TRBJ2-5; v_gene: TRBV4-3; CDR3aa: CASSQDVGETQYF
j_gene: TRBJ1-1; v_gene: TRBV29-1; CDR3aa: CRPPIGAQNTEAFF
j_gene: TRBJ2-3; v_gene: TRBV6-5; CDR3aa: CASRQTSDTDTQYF
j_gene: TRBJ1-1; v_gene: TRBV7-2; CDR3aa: CASSLGRRNTEAFF
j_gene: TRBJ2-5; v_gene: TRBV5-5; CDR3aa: CASTLAGTQETQYF